These 30 T cell receptor beta chains came from one sample sequenced in a study of T cells in Graves' hyperthyroidism and ophthalmopathy. Amplification of TCR beta CDR3 regions used RNA as the template. First-round RT-PCR with HTBI primers amplified the TCR CDR3 region. A single record per CDR3 protein comes from TCRdb applying MiXCR to the multiplex PCR reads. The table lists under 400,000 distinct CDR3 sequences, 18% of them singletons. The sample was blood. All receptors come from a woman aged 45-59 years with Graves' hyperthyroidism.

This clonotype has only a few counts. The chain links TRBV29-1 to TRBJ1-1, with 8 bases aligning to TRBD1. The CDR3 is made up of 11 amino acids. CDR1 and CDR2 from the germline V gene are SQVTM and ANQGSEA. V shed 6 bases and J 6 bases; nucleotides not matched to a gene: 3. CDR3 nucleotide sequence: TGCAGCGTAGACAGGGGAGCTGAAGCTTTCTTT. It translates to CSVDRGAEAFF.

The sample holds a few counts of this clonotype. The chain combines TRBV4-1 with TRBJ1-5; TRBD1 agrees at 8 bases. There are 15 residues in the CDR3. Germline CDR1 is MGHRA and CDR2 is YSYEKL. Trimming removed 4 bases from V and 3 bases from J; junction bases left unmatched: 5. CDR3 amino acids: CASSPGQATNQPQHF. In nucleotides, the CDR3 is TGCGCCAGCAGCCCGGGACAGGCGACCAATCAGCCCCAGCATTTT.

This clonotype turned up a few times. The chain carries TRBV12-3 or TRBV12-4 and TRBJ1-1; 9 bases agree with TRBD1. V gave up 7 bases and J gave up 5 bases; unmatched junction bases: 5. This CDR3 spans 13 amino acids. CDR3: CASTDRGGTEAFF. The CDR3 DNA follows: TGTGCCAGCACCGACAGGGGGGGGACTGAAGCTTTCTTT.

The chain is built from TRBV6-5 and TRBJ2-1; D ambiguous. This CDR3 contains 13 residues. In germline, CDR1 is MNHEY, CDR2 SVGAGI. With 2 bases removed from V and 6 bases from J, the gap between germline ends came to 8 bases. CDR3 residues: CASSYAAANEQFF. The CDR3 bases are TGTGCCAGCAGTTACGCGGCGGCCAATGAGCAGTTCTTC.

The chain recombines TRBV28 with TRBJ1-2; unclear D gene. The length of the CDR3 is 14 residues. Per germline, CDR1 MDHEN and CDR2 SYDVKM. V was clipped by 7 bases and J by 8 bases, with 20 bases between them. The CDR3 coding sequence is TGTGCCAGCACCTCTGTTATTCTCTCGCGAGGCTACACCTTC. The encoded protein is CASTSVILSRGYTF.

V is TRBV3-1 and J is TRBJ1-6; 9 positions match TRBD1. The germline gives CDR1 LGHDT, CDR2 YNNKEL (reference sequence). With 3 bases clipped from V and 10 bases from J, the junction kept 4 bases outside the gene matches. The CDR3 covers 14 residues. DNA for the CDR3: TGTGCCAGCAGCCAGACAGGGGGTTGGTCACCCCTCCACTTT. It is translated as CASSQTGGWSPLHF.

This chain joins TRBV11-2 and TRBJ1-6; 7 bases line up with TRBD1. This CDR3 has 16 amino acids. The ends lost 2 bases at V and 7 bases at J; junction bases unmatched: 8. Germline V gene data show CDR1 as SGHAT and CDR2 as FQNNGV. CDR3 coding DNA: TGTGCCAGCAGCTTACCCGGACAGGCTCCCAATTCACCCCTCCACTTT. This sequence encodes CASSLPGQAPNSPLHF.

The chain joins TRBV10-2 to TRBJ2-7; 10 nucleotides match TRBD1. Germline values: CDR1 WSHSY, CDR2 SAAADI. The CDR3 is made up of 12 amino acids. The V segment lost 6 bases and the J segment 7 bases; nucleotides outside the gene matches: 3. CDR3 bases: TGCGCCAGCAGGACAGGGGGCGGTGAGCAGTACTTC. Its protein is CASRTGGGEQYF.

The genes are TRBV5-5 and TRBJ2-1; a weak D match, TRBD2 (6 bases). The length of the CDR3 is 16 residues. Between the trimmed V and J ends, which lost 2 bases and 0 bases, there was a span of 12 bases. Germline CDR1 is SGHKS and CDR2 is YYEKEE (reference sequence). CDR3: CASSFLGSGSYNEQFF. CDR3 nucleotide sequence: TGTGCCAGCAGCTTCTTAGGTAGCGGCTCCTACAATGAGCAGTTCTTC.

This clonotype came up many times. The CDR3 here is CASSPQRLGYEQFF. The CDR3 region has the DNA TGTGCCAGCTCACCACAACGATTAGGGTATGAGCAGTTCTTC. The V gene is TRBV18, the J gene TRBJ2-1; D is ambiguous. The CDR3 spans 14 residues. CDR1 and CDR2 (germline): KGHSH, LQKENI. The V gene lost 1 base and the J gene lost 8 bases, with 12 bases spanning the gap.

This clonotype was found a few times. The chain has TRBV5-1 and TRBJ2-5; D perhaps matches TRBD2 (6 bases). Trimming pared 8 bases from V and 4 bases from J, leaving 21 bases between. Germline values: CDR1 SGHRS, CDR2 YFSETQ. The CDR3 length is 15 residues. CDR3 bases: TGCGCCAGTAGTTCGGGACTCAGGGAGCGAGAGACCCAGTACTTC. Translating it yields CASSSGLRERETQYF.

This clonotype is a singleton in its sample. V usage is TRBV6-2 or TRBV6-3 and J usage is TRBJ2-3, with 8 bases fitting TRBD2. V lost 4 bases and J lost 5; bases outside the gene matches: 8. The CDR3 loop spans 15 amino acids. Germline CDR1 and CDR2: MNHEY and SVGEGT. The CDR3 nucleotides read TGTGCCAGCAGTTCACCCGGGACTAGTGGAGATACGCAGTATTTT. Protein product: CASSSPGTSGDTQYF.

This clonotype was recorded a few times. The chain joins TRBV19 to TRBJ1-5; no firm D call. The CDR3 length is 13 residues. V lost 5 bases to trimming and J lost 6 bases, with 11 bases between them. Germline V gene lookup returns CDR1 LNHDA and CDR2 SQIVND (reference sequence). CDR3 sequence: CASSLWGSQPQHF. The CDR3, as DNA: TGTGCCAGTAGTCTTTGGGGATCTCAGCCCCAGCATTTT.

This chain uses TRBV6-2 or TRBV6-3 with TRBJ2-3; D possibly corresponds to TRBD2 (6 bases). This CDR3 has 17 amino acids. Deletions cut 2 bases from V and 0 bases from J, with 15 bases between. Per germline, CDR1 MNHEY and CDR2 SVGEGT. The DNA of the CDR3 is TGTGCCAGCAGTTACGAGAGTGGGGGGATCAGCACAGATACGCAGTATTTT. Its translation: CASSYESGGISTDTQYF.

The chain links TRBV7-2 to TRBJ2-1; D is perhaps TRBD1 or TRBD2 (6 bases each). V lost 1 base to trimming and J lost 9 bases, with 22 bases between them. The CDR3 is made up of 17 amino acids. Germline loops: CDR1 SGHTA, CDR2 FQGNSA. Here the CDR3 DNA reads TGTGCCAGCAGCTTAGACCAACTAGGAGGGGGGTCCGGTGAGCAGTTCTTC. Translating gives CASSLDQLGGGSGEQFF.

This chain joins TRBV20-1 and TRBJ1-6; D gene unclear. Trimming removed 3 bases from V and 0 bases from J, with 9 bases in between. The CDR3 is 15 residues long. Per the germline V gene, CDR1 is DFQATT and CDR2 is SNEGSKA (reference sequence). CDR3 nucleotide sequence: TGCAGTGCTAGTCAGGAACACTCCTATAATTCACCCCTCCACTTT. Encoded protein: CSASQEHSYNSPLHF.

There are many counts of this clonotype. The rearrangement joins TRBV30 to TRBJ2-7, with D tentatively TRBD1 or TRBD2 (5 bases each). Trimming left V 8 bases short and J 2 bases short, with 19 bases between. Germline CDR1 and CDR2: GTSNPN and SVGIG (reference sequence). This CDR3 contains 14 residues. The CDR3 nucleotides read TGTGCCGGAGAGGGGAGAAACCCGACCTACGAGCAGTACGTC. Translation gives CAGEGRNPTYEQYV.

Many counts were recorded for this clonotype. The chain recombines TRBV12-3 or TRBV12-4 with TRBJ2-3, with D possibly being TRBD1 or TRBD2 (5 bases each). V was shortened by 3 bases and J by 2 bases, with 12 bases between the two germline ends. This CDR3 comprises 15 residues. DNA for the CDR3: TGTGCCAGCAGTTTTTGGGACCGAGACACAGATACGCAGTATTTT. Protein sequence: CASSFWDRDTDTQYF.

This clonotype was seen many times. The chain employs TRBV2 and TRBJ2-3, with D unclear. Trimming removed 7 bases from V and 3 bases from J, with 11 bases in between. The CDR3 has 13 amino acids. CDR1 is SNHLY and CDR2 is FYNNEI in the germline V gene. In DNA form, the CDR3 reads TGTGCCAGCATCAGATTGGGGACAGATACGCAGTATTTT. It codes for CASIRLGTDTQYF. Drawing the rest from reference TRBV2 and TRBJ2-3, the complete variable domain is EPEVTQTPSHQVTQMGQEVILRCVPISNHLYFYWYRQILGQKVEFLVSFYNNEISEKSEIFDDQFSVERPDGSNFTLKIRSTKLEDSAMYFCASIRLGTDTQYFGPGTRLTVL.

This clonotype was detected ten times or more. J is TRBJ2-7 and V is TRBV2; TRBD2 might be the D (6 bases). The V gene's germline CDR1 is SNHLY and CDR2 FYNNEI. V was cut by 6 bases and J by 0 bases, with 9 bases left in between. There are 13 residues in the CDR3. This CDR3 reads CASREGHSYEQYV. The CDR3 nucleotides read TGTGCCAGCAGGGAGGGGCACTCCTACGAGCAGTACGTC.

The table lists this clonotype with many counts. The V and J genes are TRBV2 and TRBJ1-1; 7 bases are shared with TRBD1. Germline-derived CDR1 and CDR2 are SNHLY and FYNNEI. V dropped 6 bases and J dropped 4; count of bases not matched to a gene: 8. CDR3 size: 14 residues. This CDR3 reads CASRGIGQATEAFF. In nucleotides, the CDR3 is TGTGCCAGCAGGGGAATCGGACAGGCCACTGAAGCTTTCTTT.

V is TRBV12-3 or TRBV12-4 and J is TRBJ2-5; D uncertain. This CDR3 comprises 12 residues. V shed 6 bases and J shed 5 bases, with 10 bases lying between them. DNA for the CDR3: TGTGCCAGCAGCGTTCAGAGGGAGACCCAGTACTTC. Translating gives CASSVQRETQYF.

The sample holds a few counts of this clonotype. The genes are TRBV7-9 and TRBJ2-5; 9 bases agree with TRBD2. Trimming cost V 5 bases and J 5 bases; bases outside gene matches: 6. The CDR3 has 14 amino acids. Germline-derived CDR1 and CDR2 are SEHNR and FQNEAQ (reference sequence). The CDR3 spells CASSDAGGLETQYF. In DNA, the CDR3 is TGTGCCAGCAGCGACGCGGGGGGGCTGGAGACCCAGTACTTC. The whole variable domain, remainder taken from reference TRBV7-9 and TRBJ2-5, is DTGVSQNPRHKITKRGQNVTFRCDPISEHNRLYWYRQTLGQGPEFLTYFQNEAQLEKSRLLSDRFSAERPKGSFSTLEIQRTEQGDSAMYLCASSDAGGLETQYFGPGTRLLVL.

The sample holds many counts of this clonotype. The V and J genes are TRBV2 and TRBJ2-2; D is unresolved. Germline lookup yields CDR1 SNHLY and CDR2 FYNNEI. Trimming removed 7 bases from V and 0 bases from J, with 12 bases in between. CDR3 length: 15 residues. The CDR3: CASTPDTANTGELFF. Written as DNA, the CDR3 is TGTGCCAGCACCCCTGACACAGCGAACACCGGGGAGCTGTTTTTT.

The chain uses TRBV19 and TRBJ1-5; D not certain. Germline CDR1 LNHDA, CDR2 SQIVND (reference sequence). The germline V and J ends were trimmed by 4 bases and 4 bases, with 8 bases remaining between them. This CDR3 is built from 13 residues. CDR3 in amino acids: CASSNSQNQPQHF. CDR3 sequence (DNA): TGTGCCAGTAGTAACAGCCAAAATCAGCCCCAGCATTTT.

V is TRBV7-2 and J is TRBJ2-1, with D perhaps being TRBD1 or TRBD2 (5 bases each). V was cut by 1 base and J by 10 bases, with 11 bases left in between. CDR1 SGHTA and CDR2 FQGNSA come from the germline V gene. The CDR3 totals 13 residues. The CDR3 protein is CASSLDGAGEQFF. The CDR3 DNA follows: TGTGCCAGCAGCTTAGACGGGGCCGGGGAGCAGTTCTTC.

As DNA, the CDR3 is TGTGCCAGCAGTGAAGCAGTACCGACAGGGTACGGCAATCAGCCCCAGCATTTT. Translation gives CASSEAVPTGYGNQPQHF. The rearrangement uses TRBV2 and TRBJ1-5; 7 bases line up with TRBD1. Germline V gene data show CDR1 as SNHLY and CDR2 as FYNNEI. CDR3 length: 18 amino acids. Losses at the gene ends were 0 bases for V and 2 bases for J; bases not matched to a gene: 10.

This clonotype was detected ten times or more. CDR3 DNA sequence: TGTGCCAGCAGCTTAGCTGGCCGGGTAGATACGCAGTATTTT. Protein product: CASSLAGRVDTQYF. The rearrangement links TRBV11-2 to TRBJ2-3; D uncertain. Germline lookup yields CDR1 SGHAT and CDR2 FQNNGV. The germline V and J ends were trimmed by 1 base and 5 bases, with 10 bases remaining between them. This CDR3 is built from 14 residues.

This clonotype was counted at least ten times. The chain employs TRBV9 and TRBJ2-7, with 13 bases aligning to TRBD2. Germline CDR1 and CDR2: SGDLS and YYNGEE. This CDR3 contains 18 residues. With V trimmed by 3 bases and J by 0 bases, 9 bases remained unmatched. The DNA of the CDR3 is TGTGCCAGCAGCGCGGGACTAGCGGGAATCCTCGACTCCTACGAGCAGTACTTC. The encoded protein is CASSAGLAGILDSYEQYF.

The chain uses TRBV12-5 and TRBJ1-3; D remains unclear. This CDR3 is built from 14 residues. Germline-derived CDR1 and CDR2 are LGHNT and FRNRAP. Trimming pared 2 bases from V and 2 bases from J, leaving 7 bases between. The CDR3 nucleotides read TGTGCTAGTGGTTTGTCAGGAGCTGGAAACACCATATATTTT. This encodes CASGLSGAGNTIYF.